A single sample gave rise to the 9 T cell receptor beta chains below, sequenced in a study of shared clonotypes between healthy human individuals. The naive CD8 fraction comprised CD45RO-negative cells positively selected for CCR7 and excluded terminally differentiated effector memory CD45RA+ cells. Using immunoSEQ multiplex PCR, the repertoire was profiled, and TCRdb retains in-frame clones only, with some absent. The sample records about 2 million clones, just under 95% being singletons. The sample taken for sequencing was naive CD8+ T cells sorted from blood. These TCRs come from a young man in good health.

This clone appeared once. The rearrangement uses TRBV7-8 and TRBJ1-5, with 10 bases identical to TRBD1. This CDR3 has 16 amino acids. Trimming cost V 5 bases and J 5 bases; bases outside gene matches: 9. CDR1 is SGHVS and CDR2 is FQNEAQ in the germline V gene. The CDR3 loop is CASSESGTGEDQPQHF. DNA of the CDR3: TGTGCCAGCAGCGAATCCGGGACAGGGGAAGATCAGCCCCAGCATTTT. Full variable domain (missing parts from reference TRBV7-8 and TRBJ1-5): GAGVSQSPRYKVAKRGQDVALRCDPISGHVSLFWYQQALGQGPEFLTYFQNEAQLDKSGLPSDRFFAERPEGSVSTLKIQRTQQEDSAVYLCASSESGTGEDQPQHFGDGTRLSIL.

The chain has TRBV5-4 and TRBJ1-2; TRBD1 matches 8 bases. The V and J ends lost 4 bases and 3 bases, in that order; junction bases with no gene match: 8. The CDR3 is 15 amino acids. Germline lookup yields CDR1 SGHNT and CDR2 YYREEE (reference sequence). This chain's CDR3 is CASSQDRVVDYGYTF. The CDR3 nucleotides are TGTGCCAGCAGCCAGGACAGGGTTGTGGACTATGGCTACACCTTC.

This chain connects TRBV7-3 to TRBJ2-1; D is unclear. Germline V gives CDR1 SGHTA, CDR2 FQGTGA. The CDR3 runs 16 residues. V was clipped by 4 bases and J by 5 bases, with 18 bases between them. CDR3 in amino acids: CASSSTWSQYHNEQFF. Here the CDR3 DNA reads TGTGCCAGCAGCTCAACGTGGTCTCAGTACCACAATGAGCAGTTCTTC.

The chain is built from TRBV11-3 and TRBJ2-1; D possibly uses TRBD1 or TRBD2 (5 bases each). The CDR3 length is 19 residues. V was shortened by 6 bases and J by 0 bases, with 24 bases between the two germline ends. Looked up from germline, CDR1 is SGHNT and CDR2 is YENEEA. CDR3 bases: TGTGCCAGCAGAGAGGGGTCGTTTCAGCCCCCTAGCTCCTACAATGAGCAGTTCTTC. It translates to CASREGSFQPPSSYNEQFF.

This clone was counted a single time. CDR3 bases: TGTGCCAGCAGTTTATCACAGGCTTACACTGAAGCTTTCTTT. This sequence encodes CASSLSQAYTEAFF. The chain joins TRBV27 to TRBJ1-1; weak D call: TRBD1 (5 bases). V lost 0 bases and J 3 bases, leaving 8 bases between the germline ends. Germline V gene sequence: CDR1 MNHEY, CDR2 SMNVEV (reference sequence). The CDR3 consists of 14 residues.

The gene calls are TRBV15 and TRBJ1-2; no firm D call. V dropped 0 bases and J dropped 8 bases, with 22 bases sitting between them. Germline CDR1 LNHNV, CDR2 YYDKDF (reference sequence). This CDR3 has 17 amino acids. DNA of the CDR3: TGTGCCACCAGCAGAGACCCCCGGAACCCCGAGCTAGGCGGCTACACCTTC. Amino acid sequence: CATSRDPRNPELGGYTF.

The chain carries TRBV9 and TRBJ1-1; the D is unclear. CDR3 length: 16 amino acids. CDR1 and CDR2 (germline): SGDLS, YYNGEE. With 0 bases removed from V and 3 bases from J, the gap between germline ends came to 15 bases. The CDR3 nucleotides are TGTGCCAGCAGCGTAGCCGGCGAGGGTGGGGACACTGAAGCTTTCTTT. Protein: CASSVAGEGGDTEAFF.

V is TRBV7-9 and J is TRBJ1-1; 7 bases map to TRBD1. CDR3 length equals 14 residues. J was trimmed by 3 bases and V by 4 bases; bases with no gene match: 5. Germline V lookup: CDR1 SEHNR, CDR2 FQNEAQ (reference sequence). The CDR3 region is CASSSQTGYTEAFF. The CDR3, as DNA: TGTGCCAGCAGCTCACAGACAGGGTACACTGAAGCTTTCTTT.

The rearrangement links TRBV10-2 to TRBJ2-1; 9 positions agree with TRBD2. The CDR3 length is 17 residues. V dropped 4 bases and J dropped 6; count of bases not matched to a gene: 13. Germline loops: CDR1 WSHSY, CDR2 SAAADI. The CDR3 loop reads CASSVGSGGFVGNEQFF. DNA for the CDR3: TGCGCCAGCAGTGTCGGAAGCGGGGGGTTTGTGGGCAATGAGCAGTTCTTC.